This T cell receptor beta chain was found in a study of radiation and T cells in renal cell carcinoma. Across the study: Nephrectomy followed 15 Gy stereotactic body radiation by 4 weeks. Study-level findings and limits: Top tumor clonotypes rose in blood 2 weeks post-radiation, then contracted.

Assay: immunoSEQ multiplex PCR; the TCRdb copy retains only in-frame clones and omits some. The table has 140,000 to 150,000 clones, around 90% seen once. Sample time point: baseline pretreatment blood. Treatment noted: 15 Gy SBRT to primary tumor, nephrectomy 4 weeks later. Clear cell pathology was present in this patient's renal cell carcinoma. Note on this clone: Its antigen remains unknown.

The sequence was obtained from a woman in her 70s with renal cell carcinoma. The specimen was blood, collected from a patient whose treatment included radiotherapy and nephrectomy.

The CDR3 coding sequence is TGTGCCAGCAGCGCTGGGGGTAGTTCATGGGCAGATACGCAGTATTTT. This codes for CASSAGGSSWADTQYF. The V and J genes are TRBV9 and TRBJ2-3, with D possibly being TRBD1 or TRBD2 (5 bases each). Trimming took 3 bases from V and 4 from J, leaving 18 bases between them. Germline V lookup: CDR1 SGDLS, CDR2 YYNGEE. There are 16 residues in the CDR3.